Listed below are T cell receptor beta chains from one sample, sequenced in a study of blood T cell repertoires in COVID-19. Here immunoSEQ multiplex PCR was the method, and the copy in TCRdb shows in-frame clones only, minus some. The sample yields under 150,000 clones, less than 90% seen once. The sample consisted of PBMCs or T cells enriched from blood (not recorded which). The origin of the receptors is a woman between 50 and 59 years old who had recovered from COVID-19. CDR3s include the opening cysteine and the closing phenylalanine or tryptophan. The D gene is left open where the match is weak. The size entry is marked missing in some rows and otherwise reads once, few, many or a size class.

>TRBV6-1|.|TRBJ2-3|.
CASQPLGTQYF
TGTGCCAGCCAACCGCTAGGTACGCAGTATTTT
>TRBV6-5|once|TRBJ1-1|TRBD1
CASGTGAEAFF
TGTGCCAGCGGGACAGGGGCTGAAGCTTTCTTT
>TRBV7-8|.|TRBJ2-5|TRBD2
CASSLEAGGQETQYF
TGTGCCAGCAGCTTAGAAGCGGGGGGGCAAGAGACCCAGTACTTC
>TRBV19|.|TRBJ1-2|TRBD1
CASTDGQGFEGYTF
TGTGCCAGTACTGATGGACAGGGGTTTGAAGGCTACACCTTC
>TRBV4-1|.|TRBJ1-5|.
CASSHHNQPQHF
TGCGCCAGCAGCCACCACAATCAGCCCCAGCATTTT
>TRBV6-5|.|TRBJ2-3|TRBD2
CASLGGGGADTQYF
TGTGCCAGCCTTGGGGGCGGGGGGGCCGATACGCAGTATTTT
>TRBV2|.|TRBJ1-4|TRBD1
CASSAGGLFF
TGTGCCAGCAGTGCAGGGGGACTGTTTTTT
>TRBV11-3|.|TRBJ2-2|.
CASSWTTTGELFF
TGTGCCAGCAGCTGGACAACAACCGGGGAGCTGTTTTTT
>TRBV3-1/TRBV3-2|.|TRBJ2-1|.
CASSQGYEIGEQFF
TGTGCCAGCAGCCAAGGTTACGAGATTGGTGAGCAGTTCTTC
>TRBV7-2|.|TRBJ2-2|.
CASSFRQGGLNTGELFF
TGTGCCAGCAGCTTTCGACAGGGAGGATTAAACACCGGGGAGCTGTTTTTT
>TRBV6-5|.|TRBJ1-5|TRBD1
CASSYLQGSNQPQHF
TGTGCCAGCAGTTACCTACAGGGGAGCAATCAGCCCCAGCATTTT
>TRBV6-2/TRBV6-3|.|TRBJ2-2|TRBD2
CASSRPSGGNTGELFF
TGTGCCAGCAGTAGACCTAGCGGGGGGAACACCGGGGAGCTGTTTTTT
>TRBV25-1|.|TRBJ1-2|.
CASSTSGINYGYTF
TGTGCCAGCAGTACGTCAGGCATTAACTATGGCTACACCTTC
>TRBV3-1/TRBV3-2|.|TRBJ2-3|TRBD2
CASSRRLAGGTDTQYF
TGTGCCAGCAGCCGAAGACTAGCGGGGGGCACAGATACGCAGTATTTT
>TRBV6-1|few|TRBJ2-7|.
CASSEALQAKQYF
TGTGCCAGCAGTGAAGCGCTTCAGGCTAAGCAGTACTTC
>TRBV25-1|.|TRBJ2-1|TRBD2
CASRERGGSNEQFF
TGTGCCAGCCGGGAACGGGGGGGCAGCAATGAGCAGTTCTTC
>TRBV5-1|.|TRBJ2-2|.
CASSADTGELFF
TGCGCCAGCAGCGCGGACACCGGGGAGCTGTTTTTT
>TRBV6-6|.|TRBJ1-2|TRBD1
CASRTDRGGGYTF
TGTGCCAGCAGGACGGACAGGGGAGGCGGCTACACCTTC
>TRBV18|.|TRBJ1-6|.
CASSPEVGNSPLHF
TGTGCCAGCTCCCCAGAGGTTGGGAATTCACCCCTCCACTTT
>TRBV18|.|TRBJ1-2|TRBD1
CASSPDGGTGNGYTF
TGTGCCAGCTCACCCGACGGCGGGACAGGGAATGGCTACACCTTC
>TRBV5-5|.|TRBJ2-5|TRBD1
CASSATGAQYF
TGTGCCAGCAGCGCCACAGGGGCCCAGTACTTC
>TRBV5-4|.|TRBJ2-2|.
CASSFLGALTGELFF
TGTGCCAGCAGCTTTCTGGGGGCGCTGACCGGGGAGCTGTTTTTT
>TRBV11-2|.|TRBJ2-7|TRBD1
CASSLPGQGIHEQYF
TGTGCCAGCAGCCTTCCGGGACAGGGTATCCACGAGCAGTACTTC
>TRBV5-4|.|TRBJ2-2|TRBD2
CASRPGTSSAGELFF
TGTGCCAGCAGGCCCGGGACTAGCAGTGCCGGGGAGCTGTTTTTT
>TRBV12-3/TRBV12-4|.|TRBJ2-1|TRBD1
CASTRGRNEQFF
TGTGCCAGCACCAGGGGGCGGAATGAGCAGTTCTTC
>TRBV27|.|TRBJ2-7|TRBD1
CASRPGQSSYEQYF
TGTGCCAGCAGGCCGGGACAGAGCTCCTACGAGCAGTACTTC
>TRBV5-5|.|TRBJ1-3|TRBD1
CASSTGQGYSGNTIYF
TGTGCCAGCAGCACAGGACAGGGATACTCTGGAAACACCATATATTTT
>TRBV19|few|TRBJ1-1|TRBD1
CASSPTGTGGTEAFF
TGTGCCAGTAGTCCAACCGGGACAGGGGGCACTGAAGCTTTCTTT
>TRBV5-1|.|TRBJ1-2|TRBD1
CASSLVGQAVDGYTF
TGCGCCAGCAGCTTGGTAGGACAGGCAGTGGATGGCTACACCTTC
>TRBV9|.|TRBJ2-7|.
CASSPLRYSYEQYF
TGTGCCAGCAGCCCCCTCCGCTACTCCTACGAGCAGTACTTC
>TRBV18|.|TRBJ1-1|TRBD1
CASSLGTGSNTEAFF
TGTGCCAGCTCACTAGGGACAGGGTCGAACACTGAAGCTTTCTTT
>TRBV7-3|.|TRBJ2-7|.
CASSQQGNEQYF
TGTGCCAGCAGCCAACAGGGTAACGAGCAGTACTTC
>TRBV5-4|.|TRBJ2-7|TRBD2
CASSFSGGGYEQYF
TGTGCCAGCAGCTTTAGCGGGGGGGGTTACGAGCAGTACTTC
>TRBV19|.|TRBJ2-1|.
CASSTDRLTSSYNEQFF
TGTGCCAGTAGTACTGACAGGCTTACGAGCTCCTACAATGAGCAGTTCTTC
>TRBV5-4|.|TRBJ1-2|.
CASSYRGGGDGYTF
TGTGCCAGCAGCTACCGAGGGGGGGGTGATGGCTACACCTTC
>TRBV12-3/TRBV12-4|.|TRBJ2-7|TRBD1
CASSQQGIEQYF
TGTGCCAGCAGTCAACAGGGGATCGAGCAGTACTTC
>TRBV19|.|TRBJ1-2|TRBD1
CASSTLDRAYGYTF
TGTGCCAGTAGTACACTGGACAGGGCCTATGGCTACACCTTC
>TRBV10-2|.|TRBJ2-6|TRBD1
CASLDRGATGANVLTF
TGCGCCAGCCTGGACAGGGGCGCAACTGGGGCCAACGTCCTGACTTTC
>TRBV7-9|.|TRBJ2-5|TRBD2
CASGPRASGSQETQYF
TGTGCCAGCGGACCGAGGGCTAGCGGCTCCCAAGAGACCCAGTACTTC
>TRBV20-1|.|TRBJ2-7|TRBD1
CSASGTGDSSYEQYF
TGCAGTGCTAGTGGGACAGGCGATAGCTCCTACGAGCAGTACTTC
>TRBV5-1|few|TRBJ2-7|.
CASSKLTTTGYEQYF
TGCGCCAGCAGTAAACTGACAACGACAGGATACGAGCAGTACTTC
>TRBV5-5|.|TRBJ2-3|.
CASSLVRQGPADTQYF
TGTGCCAGCAGCTTGGTTAGGCAGGGGCCCGCAGATACGCAGTATTTT